The 15 T cell receptor beta chains below come from one sample, sequenced in a study of cytomegalovirus exposure and HLA in healthy donors. It was with 60 Vbeta and 13 Jbeta primers that the PCR ran. Profiling relied on immunoSEQ multiplex PCR, and the TCRdb table lists in-frame clones only, not all of them. The table lists around 100,000 clones, less than 85% of them singletons. The source material was PBMCs. These TCRs come from a man between 40 and 49 years old in good health and CMV-seronegative.

This rearrangement joins TRBV19 to TRBJ2-3; D uncertain. Germline V CDR1 and CDR2: LNHDA, SQIVND (reference sequence). The length of the CDR3 is 15 residues. V lost 3 bases and J lost 0, with 10 bases in between. In DNA form, the CDR3 reads TGTGCCAGTAGTATTGGCGGATCTAGCACAGATACGCAGTATTTT. Translating it yields CASSIGGSSTDTQYF.

Only a few counts were recorded for this clone. V gene TRBV30 combines with J gene TRBJ1-4; D not certain. CDR1 and CDR2 (germline): GTSNPN, SVGIG (reference sequence). The CDR3 runs 13 residues. The germline V and J ends were trimmed by 2 bases and 5 bases, with 9 bases remaining between them. CDR3: CAWSLRLNEKLFF. The CDR3 region has the DNA TGTGCCTGGAGTCTACGACTGAATGAAAAACTGTTTTTT. Variable domain in full (rest from reference TRBV30 and TRBJ1-4): SQTIHQWPATLVQPVGSPLSLECTVEGTSNPNLYWYRQAAGRGLQLLFYSVGIGQISSEVPQNLSASRPQDRQFILSSKKLLLSDSGFYLCAWSLRLNEKLFFGSGTQLSVL.

The chain has TRBV25-1 and TRBJ2-5; D may be TRBD1 (6 bases). The germline V and J ends were trimmed by 2 bases and 5 bases, with 9 bases remaining between them. The CDR3 spans 13 residues. Germline CDR1 is MGHDK and CDR2 is SYGVNS. The CDR3 protein is CASSEAGVETQYF. CDR3 nucleotides: TGTGCCAGCAGTGAAGCAGGGGTGGAGACCCAGTACTTC.

The V gene is TRBV13, the J gene TRBJ1-2; the D is unclear. The V end lost 2 bases, the J end lost 8 bases, and 12 bases lay between the germline ends. Germline V gives CDR1 PRHDT, CDR2 FYEKMQ (reference sequence). This CDR3 spans 13 amino acids. This CDR3 reads CASSLRDDGGYTF. The CDR3, as DNA: TGTGCCAGCAGCTTACGAGACGACGGGGGCTACACCTTC.

This rearrangement joins TRBV7-9 to TRBJ2-7; tentatively, D is TRBD1 (5 bases). Germline lookup yields CDR1 SEHNR and CDR2 FQNEAQ (reference sequence). Deletions cut 2 bases from V and 2 bases from J, with 13 bases between. The length of the CDR3 is 15 residues. CDR3 DNA: TGTGCCAGCAGCTTATCTGGGGCGTTCGCCTACGAGCAGTACTTC. It yields the protein CASSLSGAFAYEQYF.

The chain carries TRBV7-3 and TRBJ1-6, with 7 bases fitting TRBD1. The germline CDR1 and CDR2 sequences are SGHTA and FQGTGA. The CDR3 runs to 14 residues. J lost 9 bases, V lost 2 bases, and 4 bases had no gene match. CDR3 coding DNA: TGTGCCAGCAGCTTATTAGGGACAGCTTCACCCCTCCACTTT. Residues: CASSLLGTASPLHF.

The chain recombines TRBV6-4 with TRBJ2-2; 7 bases line up with TRBD2. The junction had 11 bases not matched to a gene; V was cut back by 0 bases and J by 13 bases. CDR1 is MRHNA and CDR2 is SNTAGT in the germline V gene. This CDR3 is 15 amino acids long. This CDR3 is CASSDSGGPQRGLFF. The CDR3 region has the DNA TGTGCCAGCAGTGACTCGGGAGGGCCGCAAAGGGGGCTGTTTTTT.

The CDR3 loop reads CAWSVESAGGNYGYTF. Written as DNA, the CDR3 is TGTGCCTGGAGTGTAGAGTCGGCAGGGGGAAACTATGGCTACACCTTC. The V and J genes are TRBV30 and TRBJ1-2; TRBD1 matches 7 bases. The CDR3 runs to 16 residues. Looked up from germline, CDR1 is GTSNPN and CDR2 is SVGIG (reference sequence). The ends lost 0 bases at V and 2 bases at J; junction bases unmatched: 9.

V and J are TRBV6-5 and TRBJ1-1; D is ambiguous. V was pared by 3 bases and J by 0 bases, with 8 bases between. The CDR3 loop spans 14 amino acids. Germline V gene lookup returns CDR1 MNHEY and CDR2 SVGAGI. The CDR3 DNA reads TGTGCCAGCAGTTATCGACTCATGAACACTGAAGCTTTCTTT. Translated, it gives CASSYRLMNTEAFF.

The rearrangement joins TRBV12-5 to TRBJ1-5; 8 bases are shared with TRBD1. V dropped 6 bases and J dropped 2; count of bases not matched to a gene: 6. CDR1 is LGHNT and CDR2 is FRNRAP in the germline V gene. This CDR3 has 15 residues. CDR3 in amino acids: CASGGPGQGNQPQHF. In DNA form, the CDR3 reads TGTGCTAGTGGAGGGCCGGGACAGGGCAATCAGCCCCAGCATTTT.

This clone is a singleton in its sample. The CDR3 DNA sequence: TGTGCCAGCAGCGTAGCTACCCGCTACAATGAGCAGTTCTTC. Its translation: CASSVATRYNEQFF. J is TRBJ2-1 and V is TRBV9; D is unresolved. V was clipped by 0 bases and J by 3 bases, with 7 bases between them. The CDR3 consists of 14 residues. Looked up from germline, CDR1 is SGDLS and CDR2 is YYNGEE.

The rearrangement joins TRBV4-1 to TRBJ1-2, with D possibly being TRBD1 (5 bases). Germline V gene sequence: CDR1 MGHRA, CDR2 YSYEKL. The CDR3 totals 13 residues. Trimming took 1 base from V and 6 from J, leaving 9 bases between them. CDR3 sequence: CASSQAQGDGYTF. CDR3 bases: TGCGCCAGCAGCCAAGCTCAAGGGGATGGCTACACCTTC.

CDR3 sequence (DNA): TGTGCCAGCAGACAAGATAGCAATCAGCCCCAGCATTTT. Its translation: CASRQDSNQPQHF. The chain links TRBV2 to TRBJ1-5; D is unresolved. V was cut by 6 bases and J by 0 bases, with 6 bases left in between. CDR3 length: 13 residues. Germline assignment: CDR1 SNHLY and CDR2 FYNNEI.

As to this clone: This sample also contains other DNA sequences that code for the same CDR3. V is TRBV4-1 and J is TRBJ2-3, with a tentative D call TRBD1 (5 bases). CDR3 size: 16 residues. V lost 0 bases to trimming and J lost 3 bases, with 13 bases between them. CDR1 and CDR2 (germline): MGHRA, YSYEKL. CDR3 loop: CASSQEEGDGTDTQYF. The CDR3 DNA reads TGCGCCAGCAGCCAAGAAGAAGGGGATGGGACAGATACGCAGTATTTT.

For the CDR3, the DNA is TGCGCCAGCAGCTTGGACACAGGGGAAAATGGCTACACCTTC. As protein: CASSLDTGENGYTF. This chain links TRBV5-1 with TRBJ1-2; 7 nucleotides agree with TRBD1. This CDR3 has 14 amino acids. J was trimmed by 6 bases and V by 0 bases; bases with no gene match: 5. CDR1 is SGHRS, CDR2 YFSETQ, per germline. The full variable domain, in which reference TRBV5-1 and TRBJ1-2 provide the parts outside the CDR3, is KAGVTQTPRYLIKTRGQQVTLSCSPISGHRSVSWYQQTPGQGLQFLFEYFSETQRNKGNFPGRFSGRQFSNSRSEMNVSTLELGDSALYLCASSLDTGENGYTFGSGTRLTVV.